The 21 T cell receptor beta chains in this list originate from one sample, sequenced in a study of T cell repertoires in cytomegalovirus infection. The antigens these receptors bind are not known. TCRdb re-called the reads with MiXCR, one entry per CDR3 protein. Among around 89,000 distinct CDR3 sequences listed, approximately 30% were seen once. The source was CD8+ T cells from cultured PBMCs, collected from culture after CMV antigen stimulation. The receptors shown here come from a human donor in good health (CMV status not recorded). Some clones in this sample may be carry-over from other donors' samples.

The V and J genes are TRBV6-5 and TRBJ1-2, with D possibly being TRBD1 (6 bases). V shed 0 bases and J shed 6 bases, with 11 bases lying between them. The CDR3 loop spans 14 amino acids. CDR1 is MNHEY, CDR2 SVGAGI, per germline. The CDR3: CASSYSGGLDGYTF. DNA of the CDR3: TGTGCCAGCAGTTACTCAGGGGGGCTCGATGGCTACACCTTC.

The chain uses TRBV7-3 and TRBJ2-3, with TRBD1 identical over 7 bases. The germline gives CDR1 SGHTA, CDR2 FQGTGA. J was trimmed by 4 bases and V by 1 base; bases with no gene match: 8. CDR3 length: 16 amino acids. CDR3 region: CASSLKGAPRSDTQYF. CDR3 coding DNA: TGTGCCAGCAGCTTAAAGGGGGCGCCAAGGTCAGATACGCAGTATTTT.

The chain combines TRBV12-3 or TRBV12-4 with TRBJ2-7; D perhaps matches TRBD1 (6 bases). V was clipped by 6 bases and J by 2 bases, with 11 bases between them. This CDR3 contains 13 residues. DNA for the CDR3: TGTGCCAGCAGAGCGGACAGTACCTACGAGCAGTACTTC. This encodes CASRADSTYEQYF.

The chain combines TRBV20-1 with TRBJ2-7; 10 bases are a match to TRBD2. There are 13 residues in the CDR3. Germline assignment: CDR1 DFQATT and CDR2 SNEGSKA (reference sequence). The J segment lost 6 bases and the V segment lost 3 bases, leaving 5 bases of the junction unmatched. DNA of the CDR3: TGCAGTGCTAGCGTAGCGGGGGGAATCGAGCAGTACTTC. It codes for CSASVAGGIEQYF.

As to this clonotype: Being one base from a much bigger clone, this may be a read error. The CDR3 nucleotides are TGTGCCAGCAGCTGGACAGCGGACAATGAGCAGTTCTTC. Amino acids: CASSWTADNEQFF. The J gene is TRBJ2-1, the V gene TRBV7-3; possible D gene TRBD1, 6 bases. The length of the CDR3 is 13 residues. Germline V gene lookup returns CDR1 SGHTA and CDR2 FQGTGA. V lost 4 bases, J lost 5 bases, and 9 bases lay in between.

Only a few counts were recorded for this clonotype. In DNA, the CDR3 is TGTGCCAGCAGCCACGGGGGCAACAATCAGCCCCAGCATTTT. This translates into CASSHGGNNQPQHF. The chain uses TRBV5-6 and TRBJ1-5, with D maybe TRBD1 (6 bases). Germline V gene data show CDR1 as SGHDT and CDR2 as YYEEEE. V lost 4 bases, J lost 3 bases, and 11 bases lay in between. The CDR3 loop spans 14 amino acids. The full variable domain, rest sourced from reference TRBV5-6 and TRBJ1-5, is DAGVTQSPTHLIKTRGQQVTLRCSPKSGHDTVSWYQQALGQGPQFIFQYYEEEERQRGNFPDRFSGHQFPNYSSELNVNALLLGDSALYLCASSHGGNNQPQHFGDGTRLSIL.

This clonotype was seen a few times. The chain is built from TRBV5-1 and TRBJ1-2; D may be TRBD1 (6 bases). The CDR3 length is 14 residues. The V gene's germline CDR1 is SGHRS and CDR2 YFSETQ. V shed 0 bases and J shed 6 bases, with 12 bases lying between them. The CDR3 sequence is CASSLAAGEDGYTF. In nucleotides, the CDR3 is TGCGCCAGCAGCTTGGCCGCAGGGGAGGATGGCTACACCTTC.

The rearrangement links TRBV4-2 to TRBJ2-2; the match to TRBD1 covers 10 bases. The CDR3 runs 15 residues. Per germline, CDR1 LGHNA and CDR2 YNFKEQ. Trimming took 6 bases from V and 5 from J; bases not matched to a gene: 6. The CDR3 reads CASRKGTGVTGELFF. CDR3 coding DNA: TGTGCCAGCAGGAAAGGGACAGGGGTAACCGGGGAGCTGTTTTTT.

The chain has TRBV7-9 and TRBJ2-1; the D call may be TRBD1 or TRBD2 (5 bases each). Trimming removed 3 bases from V and 5 bases from J, with 14 bases in between. The CDR3 loop spans 15 amino acids. Germline CDR1 SEHNR, CDR2 FQNEAQ (reference sequence). Written as DNA, the CDR3 is TGTGCCAGCAGCTTTGGGACCCCCAGGGACAATGAGCAGTTCTTC. This encodes CASSFGTPRDNEQFF.

This clonotype was observed at least ten times. V gene TRBV19 combines with J gene TRBJ1-1; D unclear. The germline gives CDR1 LNHDA, CDR2 SQIVND (reference sequence). This CDR3 spans 14 amino acids. Trimming stripped 7 bases from V and 0 bases from J, with 12 bases between. The DNA for the CDR3 is TGTGCCAGTAAAACCAGACGTCTGAACACTGAAGCTTTCTTT. Encoded protein: CASKTRRLNTEAFF.

This chain connects TRBV27 to TRBJ2-3, with D perhaps TRBD1 (5 bases). V was trimmed by 5 bases and J by 0 bases, leaving 15 bases between them. The CDR3 has 16 residues. The germline CDR1 and CDR2 sequences are MNHEY and SMNVEV (reference sequence). The CDR3 here is CASSPPKGRSTDTQYF. CDR3 coding DNA: TGTGCCAGCAGTCCTCCCAAGGGGCGAAGCACAGATACGCAGTATTTT.

On this clonotype: The junction and the germline gene differ at one end; a read error may be behind it. This chain links TRBV7-9 with TRBJ2-7, with 10 bases matching TRBD2. Germline-derived CDR1 and CDR2 are SEHNR and FQNEAQ (reference sequence). The CDR3 is 16 amino acids. CDR3 in amino acids: CASSLAGARISYEQYF. The CDR3 DNA reads as TGTGCCAGCAGCCTAGCGGGGGCCAGAATATCCTACGAGCAGTACTTC.

Many counts were recorded for this clonotype. This chain uses TRBV7-6 with TRBJ2-3; D is uncertain. This CDR3 has 14 amino acids. From germline, CDR1 is SGHVS and CDR2 FNYEAQ. The V and J ends lost 2 bases and 2 bases respectively, with 8 bases between them. This CDR3 reads CASSLMGPTDTQYF. CDR3 DNA: TGTGCCAGCAGCTTAATGGGCCCCACAGATACGCAGTATTTT.

The chain has TRBV27 and TRBJ1-5, with D unclear. The CDR3 loop spans 13 amino acids. V lost 3 bases and J 7 bases, leaving 10 bases between the germline ends. The germline gives CDR1 MNHEY, CDR2 SMNVEV (reference sequence). CDR3 bases: TGTGCCAGCAGTTTCGGGGAAGCCCAGCCCCAGCATTTT. Its translation: CASSFGEAQPQHF.

The V and J genes are TRBV19 and TRBJ1-4; D not certain. CDR3 size: 16 residues. The ends were cut back, 5 bases at V and 6 bases at J, with 19 bases in the middle. CDR1 LNHDA and CDR2 SQIVND come from the germline V gene (reference sequence). The CDR3 sequence is CASSQQVATKDEKLFF. DNA of the CDR3: TGTGCCAGTAGTCAGCAGGTTGCCACAAAGGATGAAAAACTGTTTTTT.

This clonotype was observed at least ten times. V usage is TRBV7-6 and J usage is TRBJ2-5, with a possible D match to TRBD2 (6 bases). CDR1 is SGHVS and CDR2 is FNYEAQ in the germline V gene. Trimming took 5 bases from V and 9 from J, leaving 22 bases between them. The CDR3 has 15 amino acids. For the CDR3, the DNA is TGTGCCAGCAGCCAAGCCGGACTACGTGACGCGCCCCAGTACTTC. This encodes CASSQAGLRDAPQYF. The full variable domain, with the rest looked up from reference TRBV7-6 and TRBJ2-5, is GAGVSQSPRYKVTKRGQDVALRCDPISGHVSLYWYRQALGQGPEFLTYFNYEAQQDKSGLPNDRFSAERPEGSISTLTIQRTEQRDSAMYRCASSQAGLRDAPQYFGPGTRLLVL.

This chain connects TRBV5-1 to TRBJ1-2; weak D call: TRBD1 (6 bases). From germline, CDR1 is SGHRS and CDR2 YFSETQ. Deletions cut 3 bases from V and 3 bases from J, with 15 bases between. This CDR3 contains 15 residues. CDR3 coding DNA: TGCGCCAGCAGCTCACTTCAGGGGAAGGACTATGGCTACACCTTC. Translation: CASSSLQGKDYGYTF.

The table lists this clonotype with a few counts. This rearrangement joins TRBV14 to TRBJ2-5; TRBD1 might be the D (6 bases). V gave up 1 base and J gave up 5 bases, with 14 bases separating them. Germline values: CDR1 SGHDN, CDR2 FVKESK. This CDR3 spans 15 amino acids. DNA for the CDR3: TGTGCCAGCAGCCAAGGGCCAGGGGTTTGGGAGACCCAGTACTTC. Protein sequence: CASSQGPGVWETQYF. The full variable domain, its missing parts supplied by reference TRBV14 and TRBJ2-5, is EAGVTQFPSHSVIEKGQTVTLRCDPISGHDNLYWYRRVMGKEIKFLLHFVKESKQDESGMPNNRFLAERTGGTYSTLKVQPAELEDSGVYFCASSQGPGVWETQYFGPGTRLLVL.

This chain connects TRBV2 to TRBJ2-2, with 7 positions matching TRBD1. Germline CDR1 is SNHLY and CDR2 is FYNNEI. The CDR3 is made up of 16 amino acids. Trimming at V came to 5 bases and at J to 5 bases, leaving 11 bases not matched to a gene. The CDR3: CASSNPTGMVTGELFF. The CDR3 nucleotides are TGTGCCAGCAGTAACCCGACAGGGATGGTAACCGGGGAGCTGTTTTTT.

V is TRBV2 and J is TRBJ1-2; 9 nucleotides match TRBD1. The CDR3 spans 15 residues. CDR1 SNHLY and CDR2 FYNNEI come from the germline V gene. The V segment lost 6 bases and the J segment 5 bases; nucleotides outside the gene matches: 10. The CDR3 DNA reads as TGTGCCAGCAGGGAGGTAACAGGGGGCGAATATGGCTACACCTTC. Amino acids: CASREVTGGEYGYTF.

This clonotype occurred a few times. The V gene is TRBV7-6, the J gene TRBJ2-7, with D perhaps being TRBD1 or TRBD2 (6 bases each). Trimming removed 0 bases from V and 4 bases from J, with 10 bases in between. From germline, CDR1 is SGHVS and CDR2 FNYEAQ. This CDR3 spans 14 amino acids. The CDR3 nucleotides are TGTGCCAGCAGCTTAGCGGGGGGCATATACGAGCAGTACTTC. This gives the protein CASSLAGGIYEQYF.